A selection of T cell receptor beta chains follows, all from one sample in a study of T-cell memory formation after mild COVID-19. TCRdb reprocessed the 5' RACE reads with MiXCR, giving one entry per CDR3 protein. The sample has roughly 580,000 distinct CDR3 sequences, approximately 18% seen once. The sequencing input was PBMCs or a T cell subset sorted from them (not recorded which). The receptors shown here come from an adult woman who had mild COVID-19 (a few samples of this study predate the infection). Cell type and time point are not known. Both conserved end residues are part of each CDR3. Fields, in order: J gene, D gene, clone size, V gene, CDR3 protein, CDR3 DNA. D genes are given only for firm matches. Only some rows state a clone size, as once, few, many or a class for expanded clones.

J gene: TRBJ2-1; D gene: TRBD2; clone size: -; V gene: TRBV7-9; CDR3 protein: CASSSSGGLVEQFF; CDR3 DNA: TGTGCCAGCAGCTCAAGCGGGGGTCTCGTTGAGCAGTTCTTC
J gene: TRBJ2-3; D gene: -; clone size: few; V gene: TRBV11-3; CDR3 protein: CASSLDESDTQYF; CDR3 DNA: TGTGCCAGCAGCTTGGATGAATCAGATACGCAGTATTTT
J gene: TRBJ2-7; D gene: -; clone size: -; V gene: TRBV6-1; CDR3 protein: CASSEASSGSRSYEQYF; CDR3 DNA: TGTGCCAGCAGTGAAGCGAGTTCAGGGTCCCGCTCCTACGAGCAGTACTTC
J gene: TRBJ2-2; D gene: -; clone size: few; V gene: TRBV7-2; CDR3 protein: CASSSQTSLNTGELFF; CDR3 DNA: TGTGCCAGCAGCTCCCAAACTAGCCTGAACACCGGGGAGCTGTTTTTT
J gene: TRBJ2-7; D gene: -; clone size: many; V gene: TRBV27; CDR3 protein: CASTIRPGSPVYEQYF; CDR3 DNA: TGTGCCAGCACCATCCGACCCGGGTCCCCGGTGTACGAGCAGTACTTC
J gene: TRBJ2-3; D gene: TRBD1; clone size: few; V gene: TRBV12-3/TRBV12-4; CDR3 protein: CASSILPGQGHPFSTDTQYF; CDR3 DNA: TGTGCCAGCAGTATCCTTCCGGGACAGGGCCATCCTTTCAGCACAGATACGCAGTATTTT
J gene: TRBJ1-2; D gene: -; clone size: once; V gene: TRBV3-1; CDR3 protein: CARSQDPMAGGYTF; CDR3 DNA: TGTGCCAGAAGCCAAGATCCCATGGCTGGGGGCTACACCTTC
J gene: TRBJ2-1; D gene: -; clone size: few; V gene: TRBV6-5; CDR3 protein: CASGTPGLSSYNEQFF; CDR3 DNA: TGTGCCAGCGGGACCCCAGGGTTAAGCAGCTACAATGAGCAGTTCTTC
J gene: TRBJ2-3; D gene: TRBD2; clone size: -; V gene: TRBV29-1; CDR3 protein: CSVGAGGVIDTQYF; CDR3 DNA: TGCAGCGTCGGTGCGGGGGGAGTTATAGATACGCAGTATTTT
J gene: TRBJ2-4; D gene: TRBD2; clone size: -; V gene: TRBV4-2; CDR3 protein: CASSPVGGGAKNIQYF; CDR3 DNA: TGTGCCAGCAGCCCTGTGGGCGGGGGAGCCAAAAACATTCAGTACTTC